The clone carrying this TCR beta chain was observed a handful of times. Its antigen is currently unknown. The record originates from a study of OX40 agonist ivuxolimab in advanced cancers. Across the study: The dose-escalation group included hepatocellular carcinoma, melanoma, renal cell carcinoma and head and neck cancer. Patients were 82.7% male with ages about 20 to 79, mean approximately 58. Partial responses occurred in Three dose-escalation patients, one with hepatocellular carcinoma and two with cutaneous melanoma. Study observations and caveats: Expanded clones belonging to CD8+ T cells outnumbered, on average, those of CD4+.

Measured with immunoSEQ multiplex PCR; TCRdb has only the in-frame clones, and not every one. The table has some 86,000 clones, 70% to 90% seen once. This receptor was obtained from an adult with an advanced solid tumor such as melanoma, head and neck, liver or kidney cancer. Sequencing was performed on CD4+ or CD8+ T cells sorted from blood, taken in a trial of the OX40 agonist ivuxolimab.

In DNA, the CDR3 is TGTGCCAGCAGCTTACAGGGTATGGGCGGCTACACCTTC. Its protein product is CASSLQGMGGYTF. The rearrangement links TRBV5-4 to TRBJ1-2, with D possibly being TRBD1 (6 bases). This CDR3 has 13 amino acids. CDR1 and CDR2 (germline): SGHNT, YYREEE (reference sequence). The V end was cut by 2 bases, the J end by 8 bases, with 13 bases between.